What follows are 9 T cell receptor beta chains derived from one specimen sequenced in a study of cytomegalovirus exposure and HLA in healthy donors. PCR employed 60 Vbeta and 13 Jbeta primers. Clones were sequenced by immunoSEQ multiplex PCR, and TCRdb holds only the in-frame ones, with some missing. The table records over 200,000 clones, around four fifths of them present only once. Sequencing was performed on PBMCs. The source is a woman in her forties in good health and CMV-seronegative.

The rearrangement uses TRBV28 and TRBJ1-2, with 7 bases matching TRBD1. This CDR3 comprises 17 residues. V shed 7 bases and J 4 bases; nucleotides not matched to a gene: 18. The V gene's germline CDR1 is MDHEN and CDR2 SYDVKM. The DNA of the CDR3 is TGTGCCAGCACCCGCGGTGGGACAGAAATTTCTCTCTATGGCTACACCTTC. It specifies CASTRGGTEISLYGYTF.

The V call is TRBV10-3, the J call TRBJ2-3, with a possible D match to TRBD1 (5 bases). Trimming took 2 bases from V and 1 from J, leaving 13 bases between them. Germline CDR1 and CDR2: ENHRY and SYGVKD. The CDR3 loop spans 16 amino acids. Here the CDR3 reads CAISEKQAVGTDTQYF. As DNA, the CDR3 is TGTGCCATCAGTGAGAAACAGGCTGTGGGCACAGATACGCAGTATTTT.

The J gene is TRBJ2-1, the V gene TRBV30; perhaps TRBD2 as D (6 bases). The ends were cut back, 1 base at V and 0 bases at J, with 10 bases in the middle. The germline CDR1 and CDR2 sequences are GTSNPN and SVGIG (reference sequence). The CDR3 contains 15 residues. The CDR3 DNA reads TGTGCCTGGAGTGACCCCGGGAGCTCCTACAATGAGCAGTTCTTC. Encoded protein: CAWSDPGSSYNEQFF.

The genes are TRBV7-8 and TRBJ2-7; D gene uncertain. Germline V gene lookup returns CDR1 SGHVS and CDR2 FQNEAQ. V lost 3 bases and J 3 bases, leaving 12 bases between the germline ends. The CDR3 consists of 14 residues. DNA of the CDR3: TGTGCCAGCAGCTTTTCATACCAGTACTACGAGCAGTACTTC. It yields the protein CASSFSYQYYEQYF.

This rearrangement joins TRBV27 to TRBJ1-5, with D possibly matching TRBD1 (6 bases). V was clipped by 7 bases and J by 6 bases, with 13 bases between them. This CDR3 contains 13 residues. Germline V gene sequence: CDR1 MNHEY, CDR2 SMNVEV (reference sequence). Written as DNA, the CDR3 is TGTGCCAGCACCACAGGGACCCGTCAGCCCCAGCATTTT. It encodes CASTTGTRQPQHF.

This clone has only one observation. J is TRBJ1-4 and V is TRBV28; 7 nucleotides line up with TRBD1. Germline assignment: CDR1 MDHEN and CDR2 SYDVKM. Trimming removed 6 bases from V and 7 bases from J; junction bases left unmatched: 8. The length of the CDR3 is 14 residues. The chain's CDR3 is CASSLDRVLEKLFF. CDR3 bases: TGTGCCAGCAGCCTTGACAGGGTTCTTGAAAAACTGTTTTTT.

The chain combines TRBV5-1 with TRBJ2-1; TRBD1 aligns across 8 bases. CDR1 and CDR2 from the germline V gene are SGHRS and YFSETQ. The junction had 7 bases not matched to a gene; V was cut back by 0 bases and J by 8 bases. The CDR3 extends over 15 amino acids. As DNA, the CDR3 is TGCGCCAGCAGCTTGGGACAGGGGTTTACTCATGAGCAGTTCTTC. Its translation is CASSLGQGFTHEQFF.

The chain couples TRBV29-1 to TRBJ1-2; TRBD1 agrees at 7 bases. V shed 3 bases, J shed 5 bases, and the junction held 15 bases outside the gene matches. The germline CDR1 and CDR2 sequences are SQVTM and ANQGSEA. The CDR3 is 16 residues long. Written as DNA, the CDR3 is TGCAGCGTTGATTCGACAGGGAATAGCTTAGGGTATGGCTACACCTTC. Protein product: CSVDSTGNSLGYGYTF.

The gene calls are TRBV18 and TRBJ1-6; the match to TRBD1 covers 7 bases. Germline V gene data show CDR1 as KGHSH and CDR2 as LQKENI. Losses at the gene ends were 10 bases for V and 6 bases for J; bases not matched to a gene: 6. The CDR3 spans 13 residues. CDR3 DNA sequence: TGTGCCACCAGGGGGGCTATTAATTCACCCCTCCACTTT. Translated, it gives CATRGAINSPLHF.